This T cell receptor beta chain is drawn from a study of cytomegalovirus exposure and HLA in healthy donors. This CDR3 has 14 amino acids. From germline, CDR1 is GTSNPN and CDR2 SVGIG (reference sequence). Trimming took 7 bases from V and 5 from J, leaving 20 bases between them. PCR amplification relied on 60 Vbeta primers (plus 13 Jbeta primers). Produced via immunoSEQ multiplex PCR; TCRdb's table is partial and in-frame only. The data hold about 140,000 clones, with more than 70% observed a single time. Remarks on this clone: The sample carries other DNA sequences with the same CDR3.

Sample: PBMCs. The receptor was isolated from a man younger than 35 in good health and CMV-seropositive. The rearrangement links TRBV30 to TRBJ1-1; D is undetermined. The CDR3 DNA reads TGTGCCTCCAACCCCCTCGGGATCGGTACTGAAGCTTTCTTT. As protein: CASNPLGIGTEAFF.